The 16 T cell receptor beta chains below come from one sample, sequenced in a study of cytomegalovirus exposure and HLA in healthy donors. The PCR used 60 Vbeta and 13 Jbeta primers. Sequencing used immunoSEQ multiplex PCR; TCRdb keeps in-frame clones, though not all of them. The sample has about 200,000 clones, around 79% seen once. Sequenced: PBMCs. The receptors stem from a woman between 25 and 40 years old in good health and CMV-seropositive.

The gene calls are TRBV2 and TRBJ1-5; D is unclear. Germline CDR1 reads SNHLY; CDR2 reads FYNNEI. The CDR3 contains 15 residues. V was cut by 6 bases and J by 4 bases, with 16 bases left in between. Written as DNA, the CDR3 is TGTGCCAGCAGGAGGGAGGCAGATTTTAATCAGCCCCAGCATTTT. As protein: CASRREADFNQPQHF. Full variable domain (outside the CDR3, taken from reference TRBV2 and TRBJ1-5): EPEVTQTPSHQVTQMGQEVILRCVPISNHLYFYWYRQILGQKVEFLVSFYNNEISEKSEIFDDQFSVERPDGSNFTLKIRSTKLEDSAMYFCASRREADFNQPQHFGDGTRLSIL.

This clone is a singleton in its sample. The rearrangement joins TRBV7-9 to TRBJ1-1; no definite D call. This CDR3 has 12 amino acids. The V gene's germline CDR1 is SEHNR and CDR2 FQNEAQ (reference sequence). V was pared by 2 bases and J by 3 bases, with 4 bases between. The DNA for the CDR3 is TGTGCCAGCAGCTTATCCTACACTGAAGCTTTCTTT. Translating gives CASSLSYTEAFF.

The chain recombines TRBV10-3 with TRBJ1-2, with D possibly matching TRBD1 (5 bases). Germline CDR1 ENHRY, CDR2 SYGVKD. The CDR3 consists of 15 residues. Trimming cost V 2 bases and J 3 bases, with 13 bases left between them. The CDR3 DNA sequence: TGTGCCATCAGTGAGGGGCCAGGGATGGACTATGGCTACACCTTC. It encodes CAISEGPGMDYGYTF.

The rearrangement uses TRBV7-2 and TRBJ2-7, with D maybe TRBD2 (6 bases). The germline gives CDR1 SGHTA, CDR2 FQGNSA. This CDR3 has 14 amino acids. Trimming pared 1 base from V and 7 bases from J, leaving 14 bases between. DNA of the CDR3: TGTGCCAGCAGCTTAGGCGCGGGGCCCCGTGAGCAGTACTTC. Translation: CASSLGAGPREQYF.

The V and J genes are TRBV29-1 and TRBJ1-5; possibly TRBD1 for D (6 bases). In germline, CDR1 is SQVTM, CDR2 ANQGSEA. V lost 4 bases and J lost 11, with 15 bases in between. CDR3 size: 12 residues. For the CDR3, the DNA is TGCAGCGTTGGACAGGCGACCGGGACCCAGCATTTT. Translation: CSVGQATGTQHF.

The count of this clone is one. The chain employs TRBV4-3 and TRBJ2-1, with 7 bases fitting TRBD1. Germline values: CDR1 LGHNA, CDR2 YSLEER. The CDR3 is 15 amino acids. The V gene end was trimmed by 2 bases and the J gene end by 3 bases; junction bases not matched to a gene: 4. The CDR3 spells CASSQRGTVYNEQFF. DNA of the CDR3: TGCGCCAGCAGCCAAAGGGGGACAGTCTACAATGAGCAGTTCTTC.

This chain connects TRBV29-1 to TRBJ2-7; 10 bases line up with TRBD2. The CDR3 spans 15 residues. The ends lost 6 bases at V and 4 bases at J; junction bases unmatched: 12. The germline gives CDR1 SQVTM, CDR2 ANQGSEA. The DNA of the CDR3 is TGCAGCGTGGGGAGGGCTAGCGGGGGAGCTTACGAGCAGTACTTC. It translates to CSVGRASGGAYEQYF.

V is TRBV4-1 and J is TRBJ1-2; 7 bases align to TRBD1. Germline CDR1 and CDR2: MGHRA and YSYEKL. There are 15 residues in the CDR3. V lost 6 bases and J lost 6; bases outside the gene matches: 13. CDR3 DNA: TGCGCCAGCAGGAGTTCTAGGGGGCGAGAGAATGGCTACACCTTC. This codes for CASRSSRGRENGYTF.

The genes are TRBV5-6 and TRBJ2-1, with 9 bases matching TRBD2. CDR3 length: 17 residues. The trim removed 2 bases at V and 2 bases at J, leaving 8 bases unmatched. The V gene's germline CDR1 is SGHDT and CDR2 YYEEEE. The CDR3 sequence is CASSFPGLAPTYNEQFF. The CDR3 DNA reads TGTGCCAGCAGCTTCCCGGGACTAGCCCCTACCTACAATGAGCAGTTCTTC.

This clone was picked up one time. The chain couples TRBV27 to TRBJ2-1, with 9 bases that match TRBD2. Trimming cost V 2 bases and J 2 bases; bases outside gene matches: 1. The CDR3 consists of 15 residues. Germline CDR1 MNHEY, CDR2 SMNVEV (reference sequence). Here the CDR3 DNA reads TGTGCCAGCAGTTTAGGCGGGAGGGCCTACAATGAGCAGTTCTTC. The encoded protein is CASSLGGRAYNEQFF.

The genes are TRBV11-2 and TRBJ1-1; a possible D gene is TRBD1 (5 bases). The germline V gene has CDR1 SGHAT and CDR2 FQNNGV. CDR3 length equals 15 residues. The V end lost 2 bases, the J end lost 0 bases, and 10 bases lay between the germline ends. CDR3 sequence: CASSLRPGLNTEAFF. CDR3 DNA: TGTGCCAGCAGCTTACGGCCAGGGCTGAACACTGAAGCTTTCTTT.

The V and J genes are TRBV5-1 and TRBJ2-7; the D gene is possibly TRBD2 (5 bases). The V and J ends lost 3 bases and 2 bases respectively, with 15 bases between them. Germline CDR1 SGHRS, CDR2 YFSETQ. CDR3 size: 15 residues. The CDR3 DNA reads TGCGCCAGCAGCTCGGGGTCTGAGGATGCCTACGAGCAGTACTTC. Its translation is CASSSGSEDAYEQYF.

This clone was seen a single time. This rearrangement joins TRBV11-2 to TRBJ2-3; D gene unclear. CDR1 and CDR2 from the germline V gene are SGHAT and FQNNGV. V dropped 5 bases and J dropped 0 bases, with 12 bases sitting between them. The CDR3 extends over 15 amino acids. This chain's CDR3 is CASSPFSGSTDTQYF. For the CDR3, the DNA is TGTGCCAGCAGCCCATTCTCCGGGAGCACAGATACGCAGTATTTT.

This rearrangement joins TRBV4-3 to TRBJ1-2, with D hard to call. Germline lookup yields CDR1 LGHNA and CDR2 YSLEER. Trimming removed 0 bases at V and 4 bases at J, with 12 bases between. The CDR3 runs to 15 residues. The CDR3: CASSQDFLGSYGYTF. The CDR3 bases are TGCGCCAGCAGCCAAGATTTTCTGGGGAGCTATGGCTACACCTTC.

In this sample, this clone turned up once. This chain joins TRBV10-2 and TRBJ2-7; maybe TRBD1 (5 bases). V lost 2 bases and J 3 bases, leaving 17 bases between the germline ends. The CDR3 length is 16 residues. In germline, CDR1 is WSHSY, CDR2 SAAADI. The CDR3 sequence: CASSEIYGQGRYEQYF. For the CDR3, the DNA is TGCGCCAGCAGTGAGATATACGGGCAGGGTCGCTACGAGCAGTACTTC.

The chain carries TRBV4-1 and TRBJ1-5; 7 nucleotides line up with TRBD1. CDR1 MGHRA and CDR2 YSYEKL come from the germline V gene. V gave up 2 bases and J gave up 4 bases; unmatched junction bases: 8. The CDR3 runs 16 residues. The CDR3 reads CASSQPPGTVNQPQHF. CDR3 DNA sequence: TGCGCCAGCAGCCAACCCCCAGGGACAGTTAATCAGCCCCAGCATTTT.